The rows below give T cell receptor beta chains drawn from one sample of a study of cytomegalovirus exposure and HLA in healthy donors. Assay used: immunoSEQ multiplex PCR; TCRdb lists only in-frame clones, some missing. Of nearly 110,000 clones listed, approximately 80% are singletons. What was sequenced was PBMCs. The receptor set was obtained from a male donor in good health and CMV-seronegative. The CDR3 runs from the conserved cysteine through the conserved F or W. D genes are given only for firm matches. Clone size is shown for a subset of rows, as once, few, many or a class of expanded clone.

V: TRBV28
size: -
J: TRBJ1-2
D: TRBD1
CDR3: CASSSQGIRGYTF
DNA: TGTGCCAGCAGTTCACAGGGGATCCGGGGCTACACCTTC

V: TRBV5-1
size: -
J: TRBJ2-1
D: -
CDR3: CASRDRGMDEQFF
DNA: TGCGCCAGCAGGGATCGGGGTATGGATGAGCAGTTCTTC

V: TRBV7-9
size: -
J: TRBJ2-5
D: -
CDR3: CASSSRPVLQETQYF
DNA: TGTGCCAGCAGCTCTCGCCCGGTCTTGCAAGAGACCCAGTACTTC

V: TRBV30
size: -
J: TRBJ1-6
D: TRBD1
CDR3: CAWREPGQGDNSPLHF
DNA: TGTGCCTGGAGGGAGCCGGGGCAGGGGGATAATTCACCCCTCCACTTT

V: TRBV5-6
size: -
J: TRBJ2-7
D: TRBD2
CDR3: CASSLALAGGLSYEQYF
DNA: TGTGCCAGCAGCTTGGCCCTAGCGGGAGGTCTCTCCTACGAGCAGTACTTC

V: TRBV11-2
size: -
J: TRBJ1-1
D: -
CDR3: CASSLGVTEAFF
DNA: TGTGCCAGCAGCTTAGGAGTCACTGAAGCTTTCTTT

V: TRBV6-4
size: -
J: TRBJ2-2
D: TRBD1
CDR3: CASADRAAGELFF
DNA: TGTGCCAGCGCGGACAGGGCAGCCGGGGAGCTGTTTTTT

V: TRBV6-5
size: -
J: TRBJ2-7
D: TRBD2
CDR3: CASRSGGRPYEQYF
DNA: TGTGCCAGCCGAAGTGGCGGGAGACCGTACGAGCAGTACTTC

V: TRBV4-1
size: -
J: TRBJ2-1
D: TRBD2
CDR3: CASSQEPLPAGGANNEQFF
DNA: TGCGCCAGCAGCCAAGAGCCTCTCCCAGCGGGAGGGGCTAACAATGAGCAGTTCTTC

V: TRBV5-1
size: once
J: TRBJ2-1
D: -
CDR3: CASSPELAGPYNEQFF
DNA: TGCGCCAGCAGCCCAGAACTAGCCGGCCCCTACAATGAGCAGTTCTTC

V: TRBV4-1
size: -
J: TRBJ2-2
D: TRBD1
CDR3: CASSQMTGDGELFF
DNA: TGCGCCAGCAGCCAAATGACAGGGGACGGGGAGCTGTTTTTT

V: TRBV6-5
size: -
J: TRBJ2-7
D: TRBD1
CDR3: CASSPGGENEQYF
DNA: TGTGCCAGCAGCCCAGGGGGCGAAAACGAGCAGTACTTC

V: TRBV5-1
size: -
J: TRBJ2-6
D: -
CDR3: CASRPRDTSGANVLTF
DNA: TGCGCCAGCAGACCACGGGATACCTCTGGGGCCAACGTCCTGACTTTC

V: TRBV30
size: few
J: TRBJ2-4
D: -
CDR3: CAWRPAGIRNIQYF
DNA: TGTGCCTGGAGACCCGCCGGGATTAGAAACATTCAGTACTTC

V: TRBV19
size: -
J: TRBJ2-7
D: -
CDR3: CASKLQNSYEQYF
DNA: TGTGCCAGTAAGTTACAGAACTCCTACGAGCAGTACTTC

V: TRBV7-8
size: -
J: TRBJ2-7
D: -
CDR3: CASSFGGRNEQYF
DNA: TGTGCCAGCAGCTTTGGTGGGAGGAACGAGCAGTACTTC

V: TRBV18
size: -
J: TRBJ1-3
D: -
CDR3: CASSPGLPSGNTIYF
DNA: TGTGCCAGCTCACCGGGACTGCCTTCTGGAAACACCATATATTTT

V: TRBV27
size: once
J: TRBJ1-3
D: TRBD1
CDR3: CASSPQGAHGNTIYF
DNA: TGTGCCAGCAGTCCGCAGGGGGCGCATGGAAACACCATATATTTT

V: TRBV7-9
size: few
J: TRBJ2-2
D: TRBD2
CDR3: CASSQGLAGGRTGELFF
DNA: TGTGCCAGCAGCCAGGGACTAGCGGGAGGGCGCACCGGGGAGCTGTTTTTT

V: TRBV27
size: -
J: TRBJ2-1
D: -
CDR3: CASSRTGILDEQFF
DNA: TGTGCCAGCAGTCGAACAGGGATTTTGGATGAGCAGTTCTTC

V: TRBV30
size: -
J: TRBJ1-4
D: -
CDR3: CAWSEGVGGEKLFF
DNA: TGTGCCTGGAGTGAGGGGGTTGGTGGTGAAAAACTGTTTTTT

V: TRBV15
size: -
J: TRBJ2-3
D: -
CDR3: CATSSGTSKITDTQYF
DNA: TGTGCCACCAGCAGCGGGACTTCTAAAATCACAGATACGCAGTATTTT

V: TRBV10-3
size: once
J: TRBJ2-7
D: TRBD2
CDR3: CAIRWWSGSFHYDYEQYF
DNA: TGTGCCATCAGGTGGTGGAGCGGGAGCTTCCATTACGACTACGAGCAGTACTTC

V: TRBV7-8
size: once
J: TRBJ2-7
D: TRBD2
CDR3: CASSLVGGRSPYEQYF
DNA: TGTGCCAGCAGCTTAGTTGGCGGGAGGTCTCCCTACGAGCAGTACTTC

V: TRBV5-4
size: once
J: TRBJ2-1
D: TRBD2
CDR3: CASSLASGAYNEQFF
DNA: TGTGCCAGCAGCTTGGCTAGCGGGGCCTACAATGAGCAGTTCTTC

V: TRBV28
size: -
J: TRBJ2-2
D: -
CDR3: CASSLGRELFF
DNA: TGTGCCAGCAGTCTCGGGAGGGAGCTGTTTTTT

V: TRBV30
size: -
J: TRBJ2-1
D: TRBD2
CDR3: CAWSYRGVRTSGGYNEQFF
DNA: TGTGCCTGGAGTTACAGGGGAGTAAGGACTAGCGGAGGTTACAATGAGCAGTTCTTC

V: TRBV2
size: -
J: TRBJ1-2
D: TRBD1
CDR3: CASKGRDRANYGYTF
DNA: TGTGCCAGCAAGGGCCGGGACAGAGCTAACTATGGCTACACCTTC

V: TRBV7-2
size: once
J: TRBJ1-5
D: -
CDR3: CASSLVGQGYQPQHF
DNA: TGTGCCAGCAGCTTAGTGGGCCAGGGGTATCAGCCCCAGCATTTT

V: TRBV7-9
size: -
J: TRBJ1-1
D: -
CDR3: CASSPTRPWDTEAFF
DNA: TGTGCCAGCAGCCCTACTAGACCCTGGGACACTGAAGCTTTCTTT

V: TRBV28
size: -
J: TRBJ2-4
D: TRBD2
CDR3: CASSLGGEDNIQYF
DNA: TGTGCCAGCAGTTTAGGGGGGGAGGACAACATTCAGTACTTC

V: TRBV7-9
size: -
J: TRBJ1-5
D: TRBD1
CDR3: CASSTGTGGNQPQHF
DNA: TGTGCCAGCAGCACCGGGACAGGGGGCAATCAGCCCCAGCATTTT

V: TRBV5-1
size: -
J: TRBJ1-4
D: TRBD1
CDR3: CASSTGQGNEKLFF
DNA: TGCGCCAGCAGCACGGGACAGGGAAATGAAAAACTGTTTTTT

V: TRBV12-5
size: -
J: TRBJ2-3
D: -
CDR3: CASGLVRPGTSTDTQYF
DNA: TGTGCTAGTGGTTTGGTAAGGCCCGGGACTAGCACAGATACGCAGTATTTT

V: TRBV19
size: -
J: TRBJ1-2
D: TRBD1
CDR3: CASKADRVDGYTF
DNA: TGTGCCAGTAAGGCCGACAGGGTGGATGGCTACACCTTC

V: TRBV2
size: few
J: TRBJ1-1
D: TRBD1
CDR3: CASRGTASGTEAFF
DNA: TGTGCCAGCAGAGGGACAGCTTCGGGCACTGAAGCTTTCTTT

V: TRBV5-1
size: -
J: TRBJ1-6
D: -
CDR3: CASGRTGQRASPLHF
DNA: TGCGCCAGCGGCCGGACCGGACAGCGAGCTTCACCCCTCCACTTT

V: TRBV30
size: once
J: TRBJ2-7
D: -
CDR3: CAWSGQNYEQYF
DNA: TGTGCCTGGAGTGGACAGAACTACGAGCAGTACTTC

V: TRBV18
size: -
J: TRBJ2-7
D: -
CDR3: CASSPPGISRLEQYF
DNA: TGTGCCAGCTCACCACCGGGCATCTCACGCCTGGAGCAGTACTTC

V: TRBV12-5
size: -
J: TRBJ2-7
D: -
CDR3: CASGLDYQYYEQYF
DNA: TGTGCTAGTGGTTTGGACTACCAGTACTACGAGCAGTACTTC

V: TRBV7-6
size: -
J: TRBJ1-1
D: TRBD1
CDR3: CASSRPLRQGNTEAFF
DNA: TGTGCCAGCAGCCGACCTTTAAGACAGGGAAACACTGAAGCTTTCTTT

V: TRBV7-7
size: -
J: TRBJ2-7
D: TRBD1
CDR3: CASSPGQGGPVGGEQYF
DNA: TGTGCCAGCAGCCCGGGACAGGGGGGTCCGGTGGGGGGCGAGCAGTACTTC

V: TRBV5-1
size: -
J: TRBJ2-7
D: TRBD2
CDR3: CASSSAAGGASYEQYF
DNA: TGCGCCAGCAGCTCCGCAGCGGGAGGTGCCTCCTACGAGCAGTACTTC

V: TRBV5-1
size: -
J: TRBJ2-2
D: -
CDR3: CASRVWGAAGELFF
DNA: TGCGCCAGCAGGGTTTGGGGCGCAGCCGGGGAGCTGTTTTTT

V: TRBV6-1
size: -
J: TRBJ2-3
D: -
CDR3: CASSGPGGRTDTQYF
DNA: TGTGCCAGCAGTGGGCCAGGGGGGCGCACAGATACGCAGTATTTT

V: TRBV15
size: -
J: TRBJ1-1
D: -
CDR3: CATSRDTESGDTFF
DNA: TGTGCCACCAGCAGAGATACGGAATCGGGGGATACTTTCTTT

V: TRBV7-9
size: few
J: TRBJ1-1
D: -
CDR3: CSSSSQGGGGNTEAFF
DNA: TGTTCCAGCAGCTCGCAGGGAGGCGGTGGGAACACTGAAGCTTTCTTT

V: TRBV18
size: -
J: TRBJ1-5
D: -
CDR3: CASSPRAQGLHQPQHF
DNA: TGTGCCAGCTCACCACGGGCACAGGGCTTGCATCAGCCCCAGCATTTT

V: TRBV15
size: -
J: TRBJ2-3
D: TRBD2
CDR3: CATSRGRRGKTDTQYF
DNA: TGTGCCACCAGCAGAGGAAGGCGGGGGAAGACAGATACGCAGTATTTT

V: TRBV18
size: -
J: TRBJ2-7
D: TRBD1
CDR3: CASSHGTGSDEQYF
DNA: TGTGCCAGCTCACACGGGACAGGGTCGGACGAGCAGTACTTC